This T cell receptor beta chain came from a study of cytomegalovirus exposure and HLA in healthy donors. The study, taken as a whole, reports: Among TCR beta chains of equal frequency, HLA-associated ones were more clonally expanded in a later analysis.

The primer mix had 60 Vbeta and 13 Jbeta primers. Sequencing used immunoSEQ multiplex PCR; TCRdb keeps in-frame clones, though not all of them. This sample has about 120,000 clones, with around a tenth found just once. On this clone itself: Antigen unknown.

The clonotype was recovered from a man younger than 45 in good health and CMV-seronegative. The sample taken for sequencing was PBMCs.

CDR3 coding DNA: TGTGCCAGCACCTCTGGGGTGCGGGGGATTACGAACACTGAAGCTTTCTTT. It translates to CASTSGVRGITNTEAFF. This chain joins TRBV28 and TRBJ1-1; possibly TRBD1 for D (5 bases). V lost 7 bases and J 1 base, leaving 22 bases between the germline ends. The CDR3 has 17 residues. Germline V CDR1 and CDR2: MDHEN, SYDVKM.